The clone carrying this T cell receptor (beta chain) was found many times. Its antigen is not known. The sample belongs to a study of identical twins. General study points: Conclusions rested on cross-sectional statistics rather than following the same donors.

MiXCR, applied by TCRdb to the 5' RACE reads, yields one record per CDR3 protein. The sample shows under 800,000 distinct CDR3 sequences, over 20% of them seen only once. Germline V gene sequence: CDR1 SEHNR, CDR2 FQNEAQ (reference sequence). V was cut by 5 bases and J by 1 base, with 11 bases left in between. The CDR3 extends over 14 amino acids. Donors uniformly comprised healthy Caucasians. The data were also submitted as part of a second study, on T cells expressing NK-cell markers. From that study: TCR beta repertoires came from sorted CD3+CD56+NKG2C+, CD3+CD56+NKG2C- and CD3+CD56-NKG2C+ T cells. There were seven HCMV-seropositive donors and one seronegative donor among the eight sequenced.

This chain connects TRBV7-9 to TRBJ1-1; TRBD1 might be the D (5 bases). This TCR was sampled from a woman between 18 and 29 years old in good health. Sequencing was performed on PBMCs. The CDR3 loop is CASSLGTRNTEAFF. The CDR3 region has the DNA TGTGCCAGCAGCCTTGGGACGAGGAACACTGAAGCTTTCTTT.